The T cell receptor beta chain described here comes from a study of CD8 T cells in ankylosing spondylitis. Quantitative 5'-RACE was performed with molecular barcodes, and it yielded the TCR beta libraries. TCRdb re-derived calls from the 5' RACE reads in MiXCR, one entry per CDR3 protein. There are about 190,000 distinct CDR3 sequences in the sample; 10% to 15% occur only once, and 8% to 13% lies in the top ten. A note on this clonotype: The antigen remains unidentified.

Study-wide points: Disease-linked clones were CD8+ and relatively rare in peripheral blood. Made up of eight highly homologous variants, a TCR beta motif appeared characteristic of ankylosing spondylitis blood.

Sequencing was done on a sample of blood, either unsorted or a sorted T cell fraction (not recorded which). This receptor was obtained from a female donor with ankylosing spondylitis or in good health (not recorded which).

This chain's CDR3 is CASRVGVYNEQFF. Written as DNA, the CDR3 is TGTGCCAGCAGGGTGGGTGTCTACAATGAGCAGTTCTTC. The rearrangement joins TRBV7-2 to TRBJ2-1, with D hard to call. From germline, CDR1 is SGHTA and CDR2 FQGNSA. The CDR3 is 13 amino acids. V was clipped by 6 bases and J by 3 bases, with 9 bases between them.